Below are 3 T cell receptor beta chains sequenced from a single sample in a study of T cells of healthy individuals. TCRdb processed the 5' RACE reads anew with MiXCR; each CDR3 protein has one entry. The repertoire holds approximately 100,000 distinct CDR3 sequences, around 17% seen once, with more than 5.5% in the top ten. The receptors here all came from a human donor in good health.

This chain connects TRBV3-1 to TRBJ2-5, with 8 bases fitting TRBD2. The junction had 6 bases not matched to a gene; V was cut back by 4 bases and J by 2 bases. From germline, CDR1 is LGHDT and CDR2 YNNKEL (reference sequence). The CDR3 length is 15 residues. The CDR3 DNA is TGTGCCAGCAGCCGTAGCGGGGACCTACAAGAGACCCAGTACTTC. Protein: CASSRSGDLQETQYF.

This clonotype has a handful of counts. The chain combines TRBV7-8 with TRBJ2-5, with TRBD2 matching over 8 bases. The germline V gene encodes CDR1 SGHVS and CDR2 FQNEAQ. The CDR3 sequence is 15 residues long. V trimming: 4 bases; J trimming: 5 bases; junction bases outside the gene matches: 9. CDR3 nucleotides: TGTGCCAGCAGCTCCTTGGGCGGGAGGTACGAGACCCAGTACTTC. Amino acids: CASSSLGGRYETQYF. Full variable domain (missing parts from reference TRBV7-8 and TRBJ2-5): GAGVSQSPRYKVAKRGQDVALRCDPISGHVSLFWYQQALGQGPEFLTYFQNEAQLDKSGLPSDRFFAERPEGSVSTLKIQRTQQEDSAVYLCASSSLGGRYETQYFGPGTRLLVL.

J is TRBJ2-1 and V is TRBV5-1; D is unresolved. The germline V gene encodes CDR1 SGHRS and CDR2 YFSETQ. The CDR3 is made up of 13 amino acids. V was shortened by 2 bases and J by 7 bases, with 10 bases between the two germline ends. CDR3 amino acids: CASSFEVRNEQFF. Written as DNA, the CDR3 is TGCGCCAGCAGCTTTGAGGTCAGGAATGAGCAGTTCTTC. The variable domain in full, completed from reference TRBV5-1 and TRBJ2-1, reads KAGVTQTPRYLIKTRGQQVTLSCSPISGHRSVSWYQQTPGQGLQFLFEYFSETQRNKGNFPGRFSGRQFSNSRSEMNVSTLELGDSALYLCASSFEVRNEQFFGPGTRLTVL.